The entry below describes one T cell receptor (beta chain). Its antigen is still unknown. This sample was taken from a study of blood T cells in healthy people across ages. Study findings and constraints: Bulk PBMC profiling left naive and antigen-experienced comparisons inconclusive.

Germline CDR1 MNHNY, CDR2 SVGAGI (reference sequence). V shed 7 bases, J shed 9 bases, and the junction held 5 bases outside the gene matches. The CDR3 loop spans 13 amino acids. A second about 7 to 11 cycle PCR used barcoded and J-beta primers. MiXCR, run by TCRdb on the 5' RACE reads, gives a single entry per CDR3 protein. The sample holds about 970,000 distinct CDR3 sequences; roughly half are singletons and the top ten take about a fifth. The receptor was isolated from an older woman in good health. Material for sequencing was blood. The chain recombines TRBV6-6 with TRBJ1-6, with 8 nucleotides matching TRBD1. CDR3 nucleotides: TGTGCCAGCAAGTCGCAGGGGGCTTCACCCCTCCACTTT. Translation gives CASKSQGASPLHF.